Included here is one T cell receptor (beta chain) sequence, with context. The entry originates in a study of shared clonotypes between healthy human individuals. Sequenced by immunoSEQ multiplex PCR; TCRdb stores in-frame clones only, minus some. The data contain over 1.5 million clones, around 98% of them seen just once; the ten biggest clones take up about 0.45%. This TCR derives from a man under 40 in good health. The specimen sequenced was naive CD4+ T cells sorted from blood. The subset denotes: CD45RA+ positively selected.

As DNA, the CDR3 is TGTGCCAGCAGCTTGATCGGGACAGGGGAAGAGACCCAGTACTTC. Translating gives CASSLIGTGEETQYF. The chain joins TRBV5-4 to TRBJ2-5, with 10 nucleotides matching TRBD1. The germline gives CDR1 SGHNT, CDR2 YYREEE (reference sequence). This CDR3 has 15 residues. V trimming: 1 base; J trimming: 3 bases; junction bases outside the gene matches: 3. Full variable domain (missing parts from reference TRBV5-4 and TRBJ2-5): ETGVTQSPTHLIKTRGQQVTLRCSSQSGHNTVSWYQQALGQGPQFIFQYYREEENGRGNFPPRFSGLQFPNYSSELNVNALELDDSALYLCASSLIGTGEETQYFGPGTRLLVL.